Sequencing of this TCR beta chain was carried out in a study of blood T cell repertoires in COVID-19. Across the study: COVID-19 samples from acute and convalescent phases originated in the United States, Italy and Spain.

The method was immunoSEQ multiplex PCR; TCRdb's version includes in-frame clones alone and lacks a portion of them. This sample has roughly 99,000 clones, with roughly 80% found just once. Germline V gene sequence: CDR1 SGHTA, CDR2 FQGNSA. V shed 1 base, J shed 4 bases, and the junction held 7 bases outside the gene matches. The CDR3 has 16 residues. Sample: peripheral blood. The chain joins TRBV7-2 to TRBJ1-5, with 7 nucleotides matching TRBD1. The clonotype originates from a woman of 80 years or more with acute or convalescent COVID-19. The CDR3 DNA reads as TGTGCCAGCAGCTTAGTCCAGGCAGGGGGAAATCAGCCCCAGCATTTT. This gives the protein CASSLVQAGGNQPQHF.